What follows are 9 T cell receptor beta chains derived from one specimen sequenced in a study of T cell repertoires in cytomegalovirus infection. MiXCR, applied by TCRdb to the reads, yields one record per CDR3 protein. The sample includes about 260,000 distinct CDR3 sequences, roughly 10% seen only once; the top ten take about 14%. The sequencing input was PBMCs. These receptors were collected from a human donor in good health (CMV status not recorded). Some clones in this sample may be carry-over from other donors' samples.

In this sample, this clonotype turned up many times. V usage is TRBV7-4 and J usage is TRBJ2-3; possible D gene TRBD1, 6 bases. In germline, CDR1 is SGHVT, CDR2 SQSDAQ. The CDR3 sequence is 14 residues long. The V end lost 5 bases, the J end lost 1 base, and 10 bases lay between the germline ends. CDR3 amino acids: CASSTDRRTDTQYF. CDR3 nucleotides: TGTGCCAGCAGCACTGACAGGCGCACAGATACGCAGTATTTT.

The sample holds many counts of this clonotype. V gene TRBV12-3 or TRBV12-4 combines with J gene TRBJ2-1; 7 bases map to TRBD1. V shed 5 bases, J shed 9 bases, and the junction held 10 bases outside the gene matches. The CDR3 runs to 14 residues. The chain's CDR3 is CASSIGINRGEQFF. The CDR3 bases are TGTGCCAGCAGTATCGGGATAAACAGGGGTGAGCAGTTCTTC.

In its sample, this clonotype was seen many times. V usage is TRBV6-5 and J usage is TRBJ1-5; weak D call: TRBD1 (6 bases). The CDR3 sequence is 15 residues long. V gave up 5 bases and J gave up 3 bases, with 14 bases separating them. Germline values: CDR1 MNHEY, CDR2 SVGAGI. CDR3 loop: CASSPRGGLNQPQHF. The CDR3 DNA reads TGTGCCAGCAGTCCCCGGGGGGGCCTCAATCAGCCCCAGCATTTT.

CDR3 bases: TGTGCCAGCACCCCCCTGACCCGGGACAGGGACCAAGAGACCCAGTACTTC. Protein sequence: CASTPLTRDRDQETQYF. The chain uses TRBV7-4 and TRBJ2-5, with 9 bases lining up with TRBD1. Germline-derived CDR1 and CDR2 are SGHVT and SQSDAQ. The CDR3 is 17 residues long. V shed 7 bases and J 0 bases; nucleotides not matched to a gene: 12.

The rearrangement joins TRBV20-1 to TRBJ2-5; no definite D call. This CDR3 is 12 amino acids long. The germline V gene encodes CDR1 DFQATT and CDR2 SNEGSKA (reference sequence). Trimming pared 7 bases from V and 1 base from J, leaving 10 bases between. The DNA for the CDR3 is TGCAGTGTCGTGGAACGCCAAGAGACCCAGTACTTC. Encoded protein: CSVVERQETQYF.

In its sample, this clonotype was seen many times. The gene calls are TRBV12-3 or TRBV12-4 and TRBJ2-3, with 8 nucleotides matching TRBD2. Germline trimming cut 0 bases from V and 5 bases from J; bases unmatched to any gene: 10. The CDR3 is made up of 17 amino acids. CDR3 region: CASSLAGGLAGRDTQYF. The CDR3 DNA reads TGTGCCAGCAGTTTAGCAGGCGGTCTAGCGGGCCGAGATACGCAGTATTTT.

This clonotype has at least ten counts. The V and J genes are TRBV7-2 and TRBJ2-1, with D hard to call. V shed 3 bases and J shed 10 bases, with 7 bases lying between them. CDR1 and CDR2 from the germline V gene are SGHTA and FQGNSA. This CDR3 has 11 residues. In DNA form, the CDR3 reads TGTGCCAGCAGCTTTCGGAGAGAGCAGTTCTTC. It encodes CASSFRREQFF.

The chain is built from TRBV5-1 and TRBJ2-3; possibly TRBD1 or TRBD2 for D (6 bases each). The germline V gene encodes CDR1 SGHRS and CDR2 YFSETQ. Trimming removed 3 bases at V and 3 bases at J, with 14 bases between. This CDR3 contains 15 residues. CDR3 sequence (DNA): TGCGCCAGCAGCTCCACGGGGGCTTCGACAGATACGCAGTATTTT. Amino acid sequence: CASSSTGASTDTQYF.

The V gene is TRBV7-8, the J gene TRBJ1-5, with 8 bases aligning to TRBD1. CDR3 length: 15 amino acids. Per germline, CDR1 SGHVS and CDR2 FQNEAQ. Trimming at V came to 5 bases and at J to 6 bases, leaving 9 bases not matched to a gene. DNA for the CDR3: TGTGCCAGCAGCGACATCAGGGGGCGCGTTCAGCCCCAGCATTTT. It is translated as CASSDIRGRVQPQHF.